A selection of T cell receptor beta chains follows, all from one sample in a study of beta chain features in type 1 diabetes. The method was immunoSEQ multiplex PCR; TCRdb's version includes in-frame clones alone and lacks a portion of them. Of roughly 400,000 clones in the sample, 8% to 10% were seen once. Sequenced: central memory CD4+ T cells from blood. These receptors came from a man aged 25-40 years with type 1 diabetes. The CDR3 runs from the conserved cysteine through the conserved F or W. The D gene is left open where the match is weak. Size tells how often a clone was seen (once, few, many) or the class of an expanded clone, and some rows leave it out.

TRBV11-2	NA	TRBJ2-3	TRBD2	CASSPSGASSTDTQYF	TGTGCCAGCAGCCCTAGCGGGGCTAGTAGCACAGATACGCAGTATTTT
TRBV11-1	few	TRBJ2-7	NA	CASSGRDPIYEQYF	TGTGCCAGCAGCGGCCGGGATCCTATCTACGAGCAGTACTTC
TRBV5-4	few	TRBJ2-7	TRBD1	CASSGDRKGEQYF	TGTGCCAGCAGCGGGGACAGAAAGGGCGAGCAGTACTTC
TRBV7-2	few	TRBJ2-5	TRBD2	CASSFLAGGPAETQYF	TGTGCCAGCAGCTTCCTAGCGGGAGGGCCAGCAGAGACCCAGTACTTC
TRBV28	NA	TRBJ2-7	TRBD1	CASSPATGVKGEQYF	TGTGCCAGCAGTCCAGCGACAGGGGTAAAAGGGGAGCAGTACTTC
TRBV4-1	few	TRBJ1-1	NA	CASSRETGRWNTEAFF	TGCGCCAGCAGCCGAGAGACAGGCCGGTGGAACACTGAAGCTTTCTTT
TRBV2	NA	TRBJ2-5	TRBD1	CASSRGRETQYF	TGTGCCAGCAGTAGGGGGCGGGAGACCCAGTACTTC
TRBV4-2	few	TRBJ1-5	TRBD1	CASSREQGEGQPQHF	TGTGCCAGCAGCCGCGAGCAGGGGGAAGGTCAGCCCCAGCATTTT
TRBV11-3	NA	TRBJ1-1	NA	CASSLLRAPTEAFF	TGTGCCAGCAGCTTATTGAGGGCTCCGACTGAAGCTTTCTTT
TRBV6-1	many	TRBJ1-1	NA	CASREGGQTEAFF	TGTGCCAGCAGGGAGGGTGGCCAAACTGAAGCTTTCTTT
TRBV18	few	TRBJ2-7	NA	CASSLYGPPSSEQYF	TGTGCCAGCTCACTGTACGGGCCTCCCTCGAGCGAGCAGTACTTC
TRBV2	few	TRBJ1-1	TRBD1	CASSVDRGAEAFF	TGTGCCAGCAGTGTAGACAGGGGCGCTGAAGCTTTCTTT
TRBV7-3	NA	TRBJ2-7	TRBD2	CASSESSGRTYEQYF	TGTGCCAGCAGCGAATCTAGCGGGAGGACCTACGAGCAGTACTTC
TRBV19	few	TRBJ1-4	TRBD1	CAAGTGAREKLFF	TGTGCCGCGGGAACAGGGGCTCGGGAAAAACTGTTTTTT
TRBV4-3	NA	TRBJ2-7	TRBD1	CASSQGRGTDSYEQYF	TGCGCCAGCAGCCAAGGAAGGGGGACAGACTCCTACGAGCAGTACTTC
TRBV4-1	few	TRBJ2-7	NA	CASSHNDRTYEQYF	TGCGCCAGCAGCCATAATGACAGGACCTACGAGCAGTACTTC
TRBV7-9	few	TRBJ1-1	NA	CASSLAAAAEAFF	TGTGCCAGCAGCTTAGCCGCGGCGGCTGAAGCTTTCTTT
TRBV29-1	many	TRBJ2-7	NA	CSVREGNTYEQYF	TGCAGCGTTCGAGAGGGAAACACCTACGAGCAGTACTTC
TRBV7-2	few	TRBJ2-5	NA	CASSLGQGETQYF	TGTGCCAGCAGCTTAGGTCAGGGTGAGACCCAGTACTTC
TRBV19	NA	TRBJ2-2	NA	CASSRQGTGELFF	TGTGCCAGTAGTAGGCAGGGCACCGGGGAGCTGTTTTTT